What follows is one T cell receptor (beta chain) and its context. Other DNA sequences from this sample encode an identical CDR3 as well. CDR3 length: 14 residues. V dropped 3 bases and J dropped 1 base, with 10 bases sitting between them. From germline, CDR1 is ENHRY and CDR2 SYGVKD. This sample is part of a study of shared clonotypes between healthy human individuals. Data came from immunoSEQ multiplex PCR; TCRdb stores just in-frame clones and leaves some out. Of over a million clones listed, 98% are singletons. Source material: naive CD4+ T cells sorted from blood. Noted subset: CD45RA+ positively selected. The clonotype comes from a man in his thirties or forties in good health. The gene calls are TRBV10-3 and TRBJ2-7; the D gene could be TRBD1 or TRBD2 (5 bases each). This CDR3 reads CAISDRGQSYEQYF. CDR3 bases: TGTGCCATCAGTGACCGGGGCCAGTCCTACGAGCAGTACTTC.